This entry is about one T cell receptor (beta chain). Original handling: Reference gene primers were amplified, and this amplification served to estimate nucleated cell counts. Profiling relied on immunoSEQ multiplex PCR, and the TCRdb table lists in-frame clones only, not all of them. V and J calls and clone size follow that table, whereas D and trimming were derived from the DNA. The sample includes about 200,000 clones, 80% seen only once; the top ten take 6.5% to 9%. The data originate from a study of blood T cell repertoires in COVID-19. Study background: Researchers got acute and convalescent COVID-19 samples from the United States, Italy and Spain.

Ages ranged from roughly 18 to 95 years, with residence in about 23 US areas. Participants reported their clinical history, and cohort assignment relied on those reports. The sequence came from a woman aged 40 to 55 with acute COVID-19. The sequencing input was PBMCs or T cells enriched from blood (not recorded which).

The CDR3 DNA is TGTGCCAGCAGCGCGGGACTACCTCCCGAGACCCAGTACTTC. It yields the protein CASSAGLPPETQYF. The V gene is TRBV9, the J gene TRBJ2-5; 7 nucleotides match TRBD2. The germline CDR1 and CDR2 sequences are SGDLS and YYNGEE. Losses at the gene ends were 3 bases for V and 5 bases for J; bases not matched to a gene: 7. CDR3 length: 14 amino acids.